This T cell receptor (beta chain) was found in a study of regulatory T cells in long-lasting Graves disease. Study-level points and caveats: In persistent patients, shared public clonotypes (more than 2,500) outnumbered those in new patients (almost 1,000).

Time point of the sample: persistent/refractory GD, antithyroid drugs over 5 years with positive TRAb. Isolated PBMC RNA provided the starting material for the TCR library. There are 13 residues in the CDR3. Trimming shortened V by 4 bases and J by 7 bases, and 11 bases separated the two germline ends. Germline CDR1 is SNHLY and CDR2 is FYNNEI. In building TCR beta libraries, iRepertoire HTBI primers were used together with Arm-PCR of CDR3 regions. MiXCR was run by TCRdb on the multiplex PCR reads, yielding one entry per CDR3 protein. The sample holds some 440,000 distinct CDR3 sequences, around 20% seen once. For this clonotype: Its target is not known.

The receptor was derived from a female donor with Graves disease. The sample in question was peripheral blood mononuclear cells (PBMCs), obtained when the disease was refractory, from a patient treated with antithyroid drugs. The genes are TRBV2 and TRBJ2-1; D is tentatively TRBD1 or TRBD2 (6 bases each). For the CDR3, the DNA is TGTGCCAGCAGTGGAATAGGGGGGAATGAGCAGTTCTTC. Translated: CASSGIGGNEQFF.